These 8 T cell receptor beta chains were sequenced from one sample in a study of molecular identifiers for immune sequencing clone quantification. TCRdb re-called the PCR reads through MiXCR, storing one row per CDR3 protein. The sample records about 330,000 distinct CDR3 sequences, about a quarter being singletons. The specimen sequenced was naive CD8+ T cells from blood, with Jurkat cell RNA spiked in. Subset noted: FACS-sorted CD8+CD4-CCR7+CD45RA+ naive T cells. The receptors stem from a human donor in good health. Some libraries in this study had Jurkat cell RNA spiked in.

To note about this clonotype: A much larger clone differs from this one at a single base, so this may be a read error. The gene calls are TRBV25-1 and TRBJ2-3, with no clear D. Germline V lookup: CDR1 MGHDK, CDR2 SYGVNS. This CDR3 region has 14 residues. DNA of the CDR3: TGTGCCTGCAGTGAACTGGCCTACACAGATACGCAGTATTTT. Amino acid sequence: CACSELAYTDTQYF.

V is TRBV7-9 and J is TRBJ2-7; D remains ambiguous. The V gene lost 3 bases and the J gene lost 4 bases, with 16 bases spanning the gap. This CDR3 is built from 15 residues. Germline V gene sequence: CDR1 SEHNR, CDR2 FQNEAQ (reference sequence). CDR3 nucleotide sequence: TGTGCCAGCAGCTTGGCCCATCCCTGGTCATACGAGCAGTACTTC. This codes for CASSLAHPWSYEQYF.

The V and J genes are TRBV5-4 and TRBJ2-7, with D tentatively TRBD2 (5 bases). The V gene's germline CDR1 is SGHNT and CDR2 YYREEE (reference sequence). The CDR3 sequence is 15 residues long. V gave up 2 bases and J gave up 2 bases, with 14 bases separating them. This CDR3 is CASSFRGESAYEQYF. In nucleotides, the CDR3 is TGTGCCAGCAGCTTCCGTGGGGAGTCGGCCTACGAGCAGTACTTC. Filled out from reference TRBV5-4 and TRBJ2-7, the complete variable domain reads ETGVTQSPTHLIKTRGQQVTLRCSSQSGHNTVSWYQQALGQGPQFIFQYYREEENGRGNFPPRFSGLQFPNYSSELNVNALELDDSALYLCASSFRGESAYEQYFGPGTRLTVT.

Concerning this clonotype itself: A much larger clone sits a single nucleotide away, making a read error possible. The chain carries TRBV5-6 and TRBJ1-1, with a possible D match to TRBD1 (5 bases). The germline CDR1 and CDR2 sequences are SGHDT and YYEEEE. CDR3 size: 14 residues. The CDR3 here is CASRRVPGGTEASF. In DNA, the CDR3 is TGTGCCAGCAGGCGGGTACCCGGGGGTACTGAAGCTTCCTTT.

The chain employs TRBV5-1 and TRBJ2-7; perhaps TRBD1 as D (5 bases). CDR3 size: 16 residues. V lost 4 bases, J lost 3 bases, and 20 bases lay in between. In germline, CDR1 is SGHRS, CDR2 YFSETQ. The CDR3 DNA sequence: TGCGCCAGCAGCGGGTACAGGAATCCCACCTTCTACGAGCAGTACTTC. Its translation is CASSGYRNPTFYEQYF.

This chain uses TRBV11-2 with TRBJ2-3; D might be TRBD2 (6 bases). V lost 3 bases to trimming and J lost 1 base, with 8 bases between them. This CDR3 is built from 14 residues. Germline CDR1 and CDR2: SGHAT and FQNNGV. For the CDR3, the DNA is TGTGCCAGCAGCTTCCCTAGCGGCACAGATACGCAGTATTTT. Translation gives CASSFPSGTDTQYF. Filled out from reference TRBV11-2 and TRBJ2-3, the complete variable domain reads EAGVAQSPRYKIIEKRQSVAFWCNPISGHATLYWYQQILGQGPKLLIQFQNNGVVDDSQLPKDRFSAERLKGVDSTLKIQPAKLEDSAVYLCASSFPSGTDTQYFGPGTRLTVL.

This clonotype has only a few counts. The chain employs TRBV18 and TRBJ2-3; 11 bases match TRBD1. V shed 2 bases, J shed 7 bases, and the junction held 14 bases outside the gene matches. CDR3 length equals 18 residues. The germline gives CDR1 KGHSH, CDR2 LQKENI. In DNA, the CDR3 is TGTGCCAGCTCACCATGGGCCGCGGGACAGGGGGAACTAAATACGCAGTATTTT. Residues: CASSPWAAGQGELNTQYF.

Note on this clonotype: This may stem from a read error, because a much larger clone lies one nucleotide away. V is TRBV6-5 and J is TRBJ1-5; 9 bases map to TRBD1. V trimming: 2 bases; J trimming: 4 bases; junction bases outside the gene matches: 0. This CDR3 comprises 14 residues. Germline CDR1 and CDR2: MNHEY and SVGAGI. CDR3: CASSYGQGNQPQHF. The CDR3 DNA reads as TGTGCCAGCAGTTACGGACAGGGGAATCAGCCCCAGCATTTT.